This TCR beta chain was documented in a study of T cell repertoires in cytomegalovirus infection. About the research overall: Public TCR beta signature analysis indicated the presence of both CMV infection and matching HLA type. Notes on the study in general: Carriers of CMV and the relevant HLA type were discriminated by public TCR beta frequency. In two of eight donors, the top clonotype was HLA-C-restricted CMV-specific.

Germline lookup yields CDR1 MNHNS and CDR2 SASEGT. Losses at the gene ends were 4 bases for V and 5 bases for J; bases not matched to a gene: 9. This CDR3 has 15 residues. TCRdb used MiXCR to reprocess the reads, holding one entry per CDR3 protein. The table lists roughly 320,000 distinct CDR3 sequences, 8% to 9.5% of them singletons. This clonotype was seen at least ten times. No antigen is known for it. This sequence originates from a human donor in good health (CMV status not recorded). Some clones in this sample may be carry-over from other donors' samples. Material for sequencing was PBMCs. The chain is built from TRBV6-1 and TRBJ1-2, with 8 bases that match TRBD1. CDR3 protein: CASSAGGAGRYGYTF. The CDR3 DNA reads as TGTGCCAGCAGTGCAGGGGGCGCGGGTCGTTATGGCTACACCTTC.